Below are 26 T cell receptor beta chains sequenced from a single sample in a study of human T cells and chemical hapten exposure. Using its own MiXCR run on the RACE reads, TCRdb lists one record per CDR3 protein. The sample includes 87,000 or so distinct CDR3 sequences, 8% to 10% of them seen just once. Time point reported: pre-sensitization, week 0. Specified treatment: therapeutic diphenylcyclopropenone sensitization with weekly scalp DPC. The material was whole blood, obtained in connection with sensitization to the hapten diphenylcyclopropenone (DPC). The receptors originated from a woman aged 40 to 55 with alopecia areata. Some clones in this sample may be carry-over from other donors' samples.

The CDR3 spells CASSQGQYF. CDR3 nucleotides: TGTGCCAGCAGCCAGGGCCAGTATTTT. J is TRBJ2-3 and V is TRBV7-2; weak D call: TRBD1 (5 bases). The CDR3 runs to 9 residues. Germline V lookup: CDR1 SGHTA, CDR2 FQGNSA. V was pared by 5 bases and J by 12 bases, with 6 bases between.

The V and J genes are TRBV10-3 and TRBJ1-5; D unclear. V dropped 8 bases and J dropped 4 bases, with 15 bases sitting between them. Germline assignment: CDR1 ENHRY and CDR2 SYGVKD. The CDR3 runs 14 residues. The CDR3 nucleotides are TGTGCCATCTCGCCGGCAGTAGGGAATCAGCCCCAGCATTTT. Residues: CAISPAVGNQPQHF.

In this sample, this clonotype turned up a few times. The V call is TRBV2, the J call TRBJ2-2, with 10 positions matching TRBD2. Germline CDR1 is SNHLY and CDR2 is FYNNEI. The CDR3 is 17 residues long. Unmatched junction bases numbered 8, after V lost 7 bases and J lost 0 bases. The CDR3, as DNA: TGTGCCAGCACCCCGAGAGCGGGGGGGACGAACACCGGGGAGCTGTTTTTT. Amino acids: CASTPRAGGTNTGELFF.

The chain has TRBV12-3 or TRBV12-4 and TRBJ1-1; D is uncertain. The V and J ends lost 5 bases and 0 bases respectively, with 19 bases between them. The CDR3 has 17 residues. CDR3 region: CASSIFLVSVMNTEAFF. For the CDR3, the DNA is TGTGCCAGCAGTATTTTTCTCGTGTCCGTGATGAACACTGAAGCTTTCTTT.

This clonotype was counted between two and nine times. The chain recombines TRBV13 with TRBJ2-7, with 11 bases identical to TRBD2. This CDR3 contains 15 residues. The ends lost 1 base at V and 5 bases at J; junction bases unmatched: 4. Germline V gene sequence: CDR1 PRHDT, CDR2 FYEKMQ (reference sequence). As DNA, the CDR3 is TGTGCCAGCAGCTTAGTAGCGGGGGGGCTCGACGAGCAGTACTTC. Encoded protein: CASSLVAGGLDEQYF.

This clonotype was seen at least ten times. The chain recombines TRBV9 with TRBJ2-2, with D perhaps matching TRBD1 or TRBD2 (5 bases each). The germline V gene encodes CDR1 SGDLS and CDR2 YYNGEE. The V gene lost 6 bases and the J gene lost 1 base, with 10 bases spanning the gap. The CDR3 loop spans 14 amino acids. The CDR3 bases are TGTGCCAGCAAGGTGGGGGAGAACACCGGGGAGCTGTTTTTT. This codes for CASKVGENTGELFF.

This clonotype was recorded at least ten times. The chain uses TRBV5-4 and TRBJ2-1; 10 bases are a match to TRBD2. V lost 0 bases to trimming and J lost 12 bases; unmatched junction nucleotides: 3. Germline V lookup: CDR1 SGHNT, CDR2 YYREEE (reference sequence). This CDR3 contains 13 residues. The CDR3 spells CASSLEQRGGQFF. CDR3 in DNA: TGTGCCAGCAGCTTGGAGCAGCGGGGGGGGCAGTTCTTC.

This clonotype showed up just a few times. The rearrangement uses TRBV11-2 and TRBJ1-3; D unclear. Trimming left V 8 bases short and J 1 base short, with 6 bases between. Germline V lookup: CDR1 SGHAT, CDR2 FQNNGV. The CDR3 has 12 residues. The CDR3 DNA reads as TGTGCCAGCTCCTTGTCTGGAAACACCATATATTTT. This gives the protein CASSLSGNTIYF.

This clonotype showed up just a few times. The J gene is TRBJ2-5, the V gene TRBV12-3 or TRBV12-4, with a tentative D call TRBD1 (5 bases). Trimming left V 3 bases short and J 3 bases short, with 11 bases between. This CDR3 has 14 residues. DNA for the CDR3: TGTGCCAGCAGTTTTCAGGGAATGAAAGAGACCCAGTACTTC. It encodes CASSFQGMKETQYF.

This clonotype was recorded at least ten times. The rearrangement joins TRBV6-1 to TRBJ1-3; TRBD1 agrees at 11 bases. CDR1 MNHNS and CDR2 SASEGT come from the germline V gene. This CDR3 spans 14 amino acids. V lost 11 bases to trimming and J lost 1 base; unmatched junction nucleotides: 4. CDR3 residues: CAGTGGLSGNTIYF. The CDR3 DNA follows: TGTGCCGGGACAGGGGGACTATCTGGAAACACCATATATTTT.

The rearrangement uses TRBV5-6 and TRBJ1-1; TRBD1 matches 7 bases. The CDR3 consists of 14 residues. The germline gives CDR1 SGHDT, CDR2 YYEEEE. With 4 bases clipped from V and 3 bases from J, the junction kept 6 bases outside the gene matches. This CDR3 reads CASSRDREDTEAFF. CDR3 nucleotides: TGTGCCAGCAGCCGTGACAGGGAGGACACTGAAGCTTTCTTT.

This clonotype was seen at least ten times. The V and J genes are TRBV6-5 and TRBJ2-3; the match to TRBD1 covers 9 bases. CDR1 MNHEY and CDR2 SVGAGI come from the germline V gene. This CDR3 region has 16 residues. Trimming removed 6 bases from V and 2 bases from J; junction bases left unmatched: 9. CDR3 nucleotide sequence: TGTGCCAGCAGACGTACAGGGGGCGGCCCCACAGATACGCAGTATTTT. Protein: CASRRTGGGPTDTQYF.

This clonotype was counted at least ten times. The chain carries TRBV6-6 and TRBJ2-2; D is unresolved. The CDR3 sequence is 13 residues long. CDR1 is MNHNY and CDR2 is SVGAGI in the germline V gene (reference sequence). V was trimmed by 10 bases and J by 6 bases, leaving 15 bases between them. This CDR3 is CATTGSVAGELFF. The CDR3 nucleotides are TGTGCCACCACCGGTTCTGTCGCCGGGGAGCTGTTTTTT.

There are many counts of this clonotype. V and J are TRBV11-2 and TRBJ1-1; D is ambiguous. The CDR3 length is 14 residues. The V end was cut by 2 bases, the J end by 0 bases, with 7 bases between. The germline V gene encodes CDR1 SGHAT and CDR2 FQNNGV. DNA for the CDR3: TGTGCCAGCAGCTTAAGCTTCATGAACACTGAAGCTTTCTTT. Its translation is CASSLSFMNTEAFF.

This clonotype was detected a few times. The V call is TRBV11-3, the J call TRBJ2-1, with 10 bases aligning to TRBD1. V lost 2 bases, J lost 3 bases, and 1 base stayed unmatched. The germline gives CDR1 SGHNT, CDR2 YENEEA. This CDR3 comprises 15 residues. This CDR3 reads CASSLRTGGYNEQFF. CDR3 nucleotide sequence: TGTGCCAGCAGCTTACGGACAGGGGGCTACAATGAGCAGTTCTTC.

This clonotype was counted many times. The chain combines TRBV20-1 with TRBJ2-7, with TRBD1 matching 8 bases. This CDR3 spans 18 amino acids. V dropped 1 base and J dropped 1; count of bases not matched to a gene: 15. Per the germline V gene, CDR1 is DFQATT and CDR2 is SNEGSKA (reference sequence). The CDR3 nucleotides are TGCAGTGCTAGAGTCACCTCAAACCGGGACAGGTTATCCTACGAGCAGTACTTC. Translation gives CSARVTSNRDRLSYEQYF.

The V call is TRBV5-4, the J call TRBJ2-5; TRBD1 matches 12 bases. CDR3 length: 17 amino acids. CDR1 is SGHNT, CDR2 YYREEE, per germline (reference sequence). V shed 1 base, J shed 1 base, and the junction held 5 bases outside the gene matches. This CDR3 reads CASSLRGQGAFQETQYF. In DNA, the CDR3 is TGTGCCAGCAGCTTGAGGGGACAGGGGGCCTTCCAAGAGACCCAGTACTTC.

This clonotype was recorded many times. The chain recombines TRBV18 with TRBJ2-7; 15 bases align to TRBD2. The germline gives CDR1 KGHSH, CDR2 LQKENI. This CDR3 spans 16 amino acids. The trim removed 3 bases at V and 2 bases at J, leaving 2 bases unmatched. CDR3 sequence (DNA): TGTGCCAGCTCACCGGGACTAGCGGGGGGTACCTACGAGCAGTACTTC. This codes for CASSPGLAGGTYEQYF.

The J gene is TRBJ2-3, the V gene TRBV4-3, with 9 bases lining up with TRBD1. The CDR3 spans 16 residues. Germline V gene lookup returns CDR1 LGHNA and CDR2 YSLEER. With 2 bases clipped from V and 4 bases from J, the junction kept 7 bases outside the gene matches. The CDR3 sequence is CASSQRGGQGPDTQYF. CDR3 nucleotides: TGCGCCAGCAGCCAACGTGGGGGACAGGGACCAGATACGCAGTATTTT.

This clonotype was counted a few times. V and J are TRBV20-1 and TRBJ2-7, with 10 positions matching TRBD1. Trimming took 6 bases from V and 2 from J; bases not matched to a gene: 7. The CDR3 sequence is 14 residues long. The germline gives CDR1 DFQATT, CDR2 SNEGSKA (reference sequence). CDR3 sequence: CSALGTGEAYEQYF. The CDR3 coding sequence is TGCAGTGCCCTGGGGACAGGGGAGGCCTACGAGCAGTACTTC.

This clonotype was picked up a small number of times. V and J are TRBV6-2 or TRBV6-3 and TRBJ1-1; D is undetermined. This CDR3 is 13 amino acids long. The V gene's germline CDR1 is MNHEY and CDR2 SVGEGT. With 5 bases removed from V and 1 base from J, the gap between germline ends came to 8 bases. CDR3 nucleotide sequence: TGTGCCAGCAGTCCTTGGTCGAACACTGAAGCTTTCTTT. It yields the protein CASSPWSNTEAFF.

This clonotype was recorded a few times. The CDR3 DNA follows: TGTGCCAGCAACCAGGGGTTCAGAGATACGCAGTATTTT. Its protein is CASNQGFRDTQYF. The V and J genes are TRBV9 and TRBJ2-3; possibly TRBD1 for D (6 bases). CDR3 size: 13 residues. The germline gives CDR1 SGDLS, CDR2 YYNGEE. V lost 6 bases and J lost 5, with 13 bases in between.

Ten or more counts support this clonotype. The CDR3 protein is CASTSSGSLAGGYTF. Written as DNA, the CDR3 is TGTGCCAGTACTTCTTCAGGGAGTCTCGCCGGTGGCTACACCTTC. The genes are TRBV19 and TRBJ1-2; a weak D match, TRBD1 (5 bases). The CDR3 is 15 residues long. The germline CDR1 and CDR2 sequences are LNHDA and SQIVND (reference sequence). V lost 7 bases and J 7 bases, leaving 22 bases between the germline ends.

The rearrangement joins TRBV6-5 to TRBJ2-1; 7 bases line up with TRBD2. CDR1 and CDR2 (germline): MNHEY, SVGAGI. The V segment lost 2 bases and the J segment 3 bases; nucleotides outside the gene matches: 1. The CDR3 length is 14 residues. The CDR3 is CASSYGDYYNEQFF. The CDR3 nucleotides read TGTGCCAGCAGTTACGGGGACTACTACAATGAGCAGTTCTTC.

This clonotype showed up just a few times. This chain uses TRBV12-5 with TRBJ1-1; D unresolved. The CDR3 sequence is 12 residues long. Germline CDR1 and CDR2: LGHNT and FRNRAP. V was clipped by 0 bases and J by 7 bases, with 6 bases between them. The CDR3 loop reads CASGLVMGEAFF. CDR3 DNA sequence: TGTGCTAGTGGTTTGGTAATGGGTGAAGCTTTCTTT.

This clonotype was observed many times. V usage is TRBV20-1 and J usage is TRBJ1-6; 8 nucleotides agree with TRBD1. The CDR3 covers 14 residues. The V and J ends lost 6 bases and 5 bases, in that order; junction bases with no gene match: 6. CDR1 and CDR2 (germline): DFQATT, SNEGSKA (reference sequence). CDR3 bases: TGCAGTGCCCTTGACAGGGGCGATAATTCACCCCTCCACTTT. Protein product: CSALDRGDNSPLHF.